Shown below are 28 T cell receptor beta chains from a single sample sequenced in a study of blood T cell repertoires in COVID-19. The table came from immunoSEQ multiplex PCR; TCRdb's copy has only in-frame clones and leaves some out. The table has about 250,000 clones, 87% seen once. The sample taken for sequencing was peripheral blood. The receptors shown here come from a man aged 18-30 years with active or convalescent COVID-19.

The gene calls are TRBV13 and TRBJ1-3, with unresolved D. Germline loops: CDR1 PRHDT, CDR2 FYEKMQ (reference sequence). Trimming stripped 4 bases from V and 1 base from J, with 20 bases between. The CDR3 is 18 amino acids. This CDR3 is CASSSERVGVVSGNTIYF. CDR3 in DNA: TGTGCCAGCAGCTCCGAGAGGGTTGGTGTCGTGTCTGGAAACACCATATATTTT.

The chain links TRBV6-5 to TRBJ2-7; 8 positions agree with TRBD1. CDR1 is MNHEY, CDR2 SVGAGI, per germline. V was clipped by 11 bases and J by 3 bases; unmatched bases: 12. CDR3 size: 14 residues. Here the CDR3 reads CAAPGGTGGYEQYF. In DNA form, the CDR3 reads TGTGCCGCCCCAGGCGGGACAGGAGGCTACGAGCAGTACTTC.

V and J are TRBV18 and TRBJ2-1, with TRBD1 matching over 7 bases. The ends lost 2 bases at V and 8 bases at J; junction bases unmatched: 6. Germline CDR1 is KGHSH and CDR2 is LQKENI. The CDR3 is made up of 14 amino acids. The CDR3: CASSPDRAGDEQFF. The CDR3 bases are TGTGCCAGCTCACCAGACAGGGCAGGTGATGAGCAGTTCTTC.

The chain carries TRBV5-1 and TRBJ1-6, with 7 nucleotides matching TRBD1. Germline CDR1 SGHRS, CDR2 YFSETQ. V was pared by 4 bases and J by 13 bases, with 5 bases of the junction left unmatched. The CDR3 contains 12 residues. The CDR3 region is CASSEGQLPLHF. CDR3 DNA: TGCGCCAGCAGCGAGGGACAGCTCCCCCTCCACTTT.

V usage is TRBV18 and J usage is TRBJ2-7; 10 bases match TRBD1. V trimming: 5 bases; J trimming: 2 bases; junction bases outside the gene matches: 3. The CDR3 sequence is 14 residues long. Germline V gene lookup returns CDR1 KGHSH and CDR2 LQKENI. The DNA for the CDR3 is TGTGCCAGCTCAAGCGGACAGGGGGCCTACGAGCAGTACTTC. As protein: CASSSGQGAYEQYF.

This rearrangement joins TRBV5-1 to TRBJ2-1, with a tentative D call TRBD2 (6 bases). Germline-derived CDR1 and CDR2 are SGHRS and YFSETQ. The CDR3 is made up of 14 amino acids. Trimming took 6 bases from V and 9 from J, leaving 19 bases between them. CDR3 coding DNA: TGCGCCAGCATGCTGGGAGGTGGGGCCAGTGAGCAGTTCTTC. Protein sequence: CASMLGGGASEQFF.

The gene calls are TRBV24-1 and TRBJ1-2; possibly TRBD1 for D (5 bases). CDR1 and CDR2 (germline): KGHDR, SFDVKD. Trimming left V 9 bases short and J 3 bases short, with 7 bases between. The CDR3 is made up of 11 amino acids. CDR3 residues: CATPGDYGYTF. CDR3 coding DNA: TGTGCCACCCCGGGGGACTATGGCTACACCTTC.

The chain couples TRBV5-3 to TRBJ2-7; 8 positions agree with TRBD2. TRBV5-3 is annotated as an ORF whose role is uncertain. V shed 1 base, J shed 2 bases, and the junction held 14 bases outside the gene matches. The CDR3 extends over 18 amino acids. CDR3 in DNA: TGTGCCAGAAGCTTGCAGTTGGAGTCGGGAGGGGTCCCCTACGAGCAGTACTTC. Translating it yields CARSLQLESGGVPYEQYF.

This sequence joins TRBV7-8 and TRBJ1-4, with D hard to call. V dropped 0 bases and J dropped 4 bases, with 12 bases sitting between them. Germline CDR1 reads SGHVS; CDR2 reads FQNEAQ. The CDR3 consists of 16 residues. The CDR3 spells CASSLARAGVNEKLFF. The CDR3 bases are TGTGCCAGCAGCTTAGCGCGGGCTGGGGTTAATGAAAAACTGTTTTTT.

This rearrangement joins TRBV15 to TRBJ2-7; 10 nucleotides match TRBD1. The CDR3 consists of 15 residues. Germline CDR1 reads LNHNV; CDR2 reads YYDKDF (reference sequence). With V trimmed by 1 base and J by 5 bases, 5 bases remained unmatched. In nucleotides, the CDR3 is TGTGCCACCAGCAGAGGCGGGACAGGGGTACACGAGCAGTACTTC. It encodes CATSRGGTGVHEQYF.

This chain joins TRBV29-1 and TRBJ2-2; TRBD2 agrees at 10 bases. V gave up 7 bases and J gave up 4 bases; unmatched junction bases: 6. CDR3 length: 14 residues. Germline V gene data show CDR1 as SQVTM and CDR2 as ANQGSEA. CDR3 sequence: CSALAGDSTGELFF. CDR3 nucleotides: TGCAGCGCCCTAGCGGGAGATTCCACCGGGGAGCTGTTTTTT.

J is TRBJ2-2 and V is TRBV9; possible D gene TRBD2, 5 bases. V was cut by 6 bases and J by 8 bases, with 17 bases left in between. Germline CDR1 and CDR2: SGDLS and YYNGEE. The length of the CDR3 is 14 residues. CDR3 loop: CASMGSGLIGELFF. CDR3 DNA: TGTGCCAGCATGGGTTCGGGATTAATTGGGGAGCTGTTTTTT.

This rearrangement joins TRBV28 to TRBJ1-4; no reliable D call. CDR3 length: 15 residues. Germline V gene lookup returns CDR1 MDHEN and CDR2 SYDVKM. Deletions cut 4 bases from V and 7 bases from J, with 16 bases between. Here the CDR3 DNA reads TGTGCCAGCAGTTACCCCGGAGGGTCGAGTGAAAAACTGTTTTTT. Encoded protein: CASSYPGGSSEKLFF.

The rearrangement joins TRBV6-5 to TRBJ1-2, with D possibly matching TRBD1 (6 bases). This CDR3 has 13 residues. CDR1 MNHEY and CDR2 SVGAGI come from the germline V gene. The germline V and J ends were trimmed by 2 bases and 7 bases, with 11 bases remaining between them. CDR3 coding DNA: TGTGCCAGCAGTTACGTGGGGGCTGGTGGCTACACCTTC. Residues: CASSYVGAGGYTF.

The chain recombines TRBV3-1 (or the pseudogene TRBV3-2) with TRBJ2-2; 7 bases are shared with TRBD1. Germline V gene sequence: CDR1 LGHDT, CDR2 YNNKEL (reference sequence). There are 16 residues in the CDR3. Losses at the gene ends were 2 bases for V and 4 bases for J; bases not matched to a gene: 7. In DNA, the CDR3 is TGTGCCAGCAGCCAAAGGGGGCGTACCCCCACCGGGGAGCTGTTTTTT. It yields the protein CASSQRGRTPTGELFF.

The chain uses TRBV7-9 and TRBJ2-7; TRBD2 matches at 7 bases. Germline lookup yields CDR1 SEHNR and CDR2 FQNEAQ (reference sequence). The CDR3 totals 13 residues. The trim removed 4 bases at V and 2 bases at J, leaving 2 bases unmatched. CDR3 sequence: CASSSRGAYEQYF. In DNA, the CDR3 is TGTGCCAGCAGCTCCCGGGGGGCCTACGAGCAGTACTTC.

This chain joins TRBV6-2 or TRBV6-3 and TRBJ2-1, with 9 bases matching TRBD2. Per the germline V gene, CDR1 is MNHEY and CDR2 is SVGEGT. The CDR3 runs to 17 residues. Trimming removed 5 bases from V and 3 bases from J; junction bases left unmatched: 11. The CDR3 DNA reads TGTGCCAGCAGTCTCCTCAATAGCGGGAGATTCTACAATGAGCAGTTCTTC. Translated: CASSLLNSGRFYNEQFF.

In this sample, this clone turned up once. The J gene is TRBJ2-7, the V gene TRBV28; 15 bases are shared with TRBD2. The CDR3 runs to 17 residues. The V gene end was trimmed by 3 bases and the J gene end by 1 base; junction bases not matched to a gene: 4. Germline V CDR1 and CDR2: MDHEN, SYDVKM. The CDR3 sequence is CASSLGLAGGPSYEQYF. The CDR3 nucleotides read TGTGCCAGCAGTTTGGGACTAGCGGGAGGACCTTCCTACGAGCAGTACTTC.

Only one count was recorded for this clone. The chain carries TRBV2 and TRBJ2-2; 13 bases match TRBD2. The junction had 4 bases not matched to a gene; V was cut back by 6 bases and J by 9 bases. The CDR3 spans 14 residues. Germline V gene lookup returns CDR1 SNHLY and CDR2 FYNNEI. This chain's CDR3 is CASRGTSGVWELFF. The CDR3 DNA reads TGTGCCAGCAGGGGGACTAGCGGGGTTTGGGAGCTGTTTTTT.

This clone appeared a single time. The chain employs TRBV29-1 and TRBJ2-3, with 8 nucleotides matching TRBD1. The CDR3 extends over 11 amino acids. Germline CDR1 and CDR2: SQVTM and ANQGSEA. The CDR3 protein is CTTGESDTQYF. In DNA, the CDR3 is TGCACGACAGGGGAATCAGATACGCAGTATTTT.

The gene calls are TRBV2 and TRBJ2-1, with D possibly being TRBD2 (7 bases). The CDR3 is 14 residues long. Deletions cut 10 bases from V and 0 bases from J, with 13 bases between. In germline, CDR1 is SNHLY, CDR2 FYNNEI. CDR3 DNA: TGTGCCAACAACCGGGGGGCCTCCTACAATGAGCAGTTCTTC. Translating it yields CANNRGASYNEQFF.

The CDR3 loop is CASSQDPGVSTDTQYF. In DNA, the CDR3 is TGTGCCAGCAGCCAAGATCCCGGGGTTAGCACAGATACGCAGTATTTT. V gene TRBV3-1 (or the pseudogene TRBV3-2) combines with J gene TRBJ2-3; TRBD2 might be the D (5 bases). Trimming shortened V by 0 bases and J by 0 bases, and 10 bases separated the two germline ends. This CDR3 region has 16 residues. Per germline, CDR1 LGHDT and CDR2 YNNKEL (reference sequence).

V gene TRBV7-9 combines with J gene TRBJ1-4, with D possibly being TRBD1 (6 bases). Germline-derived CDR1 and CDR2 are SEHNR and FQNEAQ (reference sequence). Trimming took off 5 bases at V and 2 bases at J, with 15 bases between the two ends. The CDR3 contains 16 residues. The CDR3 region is CASSTLTGPTNEKLFF. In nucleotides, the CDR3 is TGTGCCAGCAGCACCTTAACAGGGCCCACTAATGAAAAACTGTTTTTT. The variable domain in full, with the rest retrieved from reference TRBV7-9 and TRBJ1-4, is DTGVSQNPRHKITKRGQNVTFRCDPISEHNRLYWYRQTLGQGPEFLTYFQNEAQLEKSRLLSDRFSAERPKGSFSTLEIQRTEQGDSAMYLCASSTLTGPTNEKLFFGSGTQLSVL.

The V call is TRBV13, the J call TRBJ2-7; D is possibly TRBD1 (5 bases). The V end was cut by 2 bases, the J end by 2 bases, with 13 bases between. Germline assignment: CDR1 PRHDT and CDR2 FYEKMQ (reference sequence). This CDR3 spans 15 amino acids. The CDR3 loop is CASSLFEDKPYEQYF. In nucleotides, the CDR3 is TGTGCCAGCAGCTTATTTGAGGACAAACCCTACGAGCAGTACTTC.

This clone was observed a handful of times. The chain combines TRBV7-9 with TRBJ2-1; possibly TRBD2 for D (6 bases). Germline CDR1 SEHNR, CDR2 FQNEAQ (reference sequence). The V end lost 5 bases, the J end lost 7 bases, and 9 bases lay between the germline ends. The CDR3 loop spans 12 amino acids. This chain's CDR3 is CASSPGGNEQFF. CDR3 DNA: TGTGCCAGCAGCCCCGGGGGTAATGAGCAGTTCTTC. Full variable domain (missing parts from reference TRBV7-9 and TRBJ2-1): DTGVSQNPRHKITKRGQNVTFRCDPISEHNRLYWYRQTLGQGPEFLTYFQNEAQLEKSRLLSDRFSAERPKGSFSTLEIQRTEQGDSAMYLCASSPGGNEQFFGPGTRLTVL.

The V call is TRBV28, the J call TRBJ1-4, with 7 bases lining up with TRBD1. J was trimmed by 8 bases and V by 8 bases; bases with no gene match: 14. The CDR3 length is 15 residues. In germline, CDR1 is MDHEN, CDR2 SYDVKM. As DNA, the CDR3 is TGTGCCAGCGAGTCCGGAGGGGGCCGGGGGGAAAAACTGTTTTTT. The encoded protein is CASESGGGRGEKLFF. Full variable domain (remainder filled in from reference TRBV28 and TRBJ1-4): DVKVTQSSRYLVKRTGEKVFLECVQDMDHENMFWYRQDPGLGLRLIYFSYDVKMKEKGDIPEGYSVSREKKERFSLILESASTNQTSMYLCASESGGGRGEKLFFGSGTQLSVL.

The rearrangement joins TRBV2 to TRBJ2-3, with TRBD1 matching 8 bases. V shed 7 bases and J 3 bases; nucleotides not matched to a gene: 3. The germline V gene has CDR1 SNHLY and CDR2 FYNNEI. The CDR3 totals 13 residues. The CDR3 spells CASNGQGTDTQYF. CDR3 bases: TGTGCCAGCAACGGACAGGGAACAGATACGCAGTATTTT.

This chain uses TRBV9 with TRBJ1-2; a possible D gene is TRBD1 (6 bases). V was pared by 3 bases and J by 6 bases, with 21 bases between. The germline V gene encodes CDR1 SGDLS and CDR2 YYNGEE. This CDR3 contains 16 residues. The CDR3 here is CASSGYRDTPGHGYTF. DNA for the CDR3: TGTGCCAGCAGCGGCTACCGGGACACACCCGGGCATGGCTACACCTTC.